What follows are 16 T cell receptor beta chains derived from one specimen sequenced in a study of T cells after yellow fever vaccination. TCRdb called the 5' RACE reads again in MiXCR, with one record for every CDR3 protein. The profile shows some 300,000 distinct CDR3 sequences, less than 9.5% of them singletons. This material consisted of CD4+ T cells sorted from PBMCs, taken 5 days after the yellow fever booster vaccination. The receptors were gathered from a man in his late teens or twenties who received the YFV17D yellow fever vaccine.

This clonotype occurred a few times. In nucleotides, the CDR3 is TGTGCCAGCAGCCCGGCGGGACTAGCGGGGAGGGGGACCCAGTACTTC. This codes for CASSPAGLAGRGTQYF. The chain links TRBV7-2 to TRBJ2-5, with TRBD2 matching over 13 bases. Germline CDR1 SGHTA, CDR2 FQGNSA. J lost 7 bases, V lost 5 bases, and 10 bases had no gene match. The CDR3 runs to 16 residues.

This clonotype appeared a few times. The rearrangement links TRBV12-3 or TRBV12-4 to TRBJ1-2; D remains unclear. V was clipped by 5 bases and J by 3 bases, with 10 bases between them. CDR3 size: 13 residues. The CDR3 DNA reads TGTGCCAGCAGTCCGGACGCAGACTATGGCTACACCTTC. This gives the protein CASSPDADYGYTF.

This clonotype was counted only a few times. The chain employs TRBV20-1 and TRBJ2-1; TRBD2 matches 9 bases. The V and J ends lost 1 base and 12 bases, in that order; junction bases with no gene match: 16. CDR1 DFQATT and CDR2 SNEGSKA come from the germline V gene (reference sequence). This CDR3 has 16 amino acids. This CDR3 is CSARAVWASGEPRQFF. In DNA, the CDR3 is TGCAGTGCTAGAGCTGTCTGGGCTAGCGGGGAGCCTCGGCAGTTCTTC.

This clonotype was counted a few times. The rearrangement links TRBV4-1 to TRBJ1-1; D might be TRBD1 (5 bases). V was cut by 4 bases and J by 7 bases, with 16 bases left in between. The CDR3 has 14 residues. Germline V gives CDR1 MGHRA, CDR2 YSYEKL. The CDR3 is CASSPNRQLHEAFF. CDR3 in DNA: TGCGCCAGCAGCCCCAATCGACAGCTACATGAAGCTTTCTTT.

The CDR3: CASSYSGQSNTEAFF. The CDR3, as DNA: TGTGCCAGCAGTTACTCCGGGCAGTCCAACACTGAAGCTTTCTTT. The chain has TRBV6-6 and TRBJ1-1, with D unclear. The germline gives CDR1 MNHNY, CDR2 SVGAGI (reference sequence). The CDR3 is 15 amino acids. Trimming shortened V by 0 bases and J by 2 bases, and 10 bases separated the two germline ends.

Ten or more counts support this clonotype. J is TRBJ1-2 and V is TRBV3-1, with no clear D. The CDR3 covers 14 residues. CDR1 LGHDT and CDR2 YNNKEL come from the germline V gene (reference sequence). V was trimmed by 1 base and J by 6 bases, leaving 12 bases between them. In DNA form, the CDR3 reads TGTGCCAGCAGCCAAGGACTTCCTGGAGATGGCTACACCTTC. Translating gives CASSQGLPGDGYTF.

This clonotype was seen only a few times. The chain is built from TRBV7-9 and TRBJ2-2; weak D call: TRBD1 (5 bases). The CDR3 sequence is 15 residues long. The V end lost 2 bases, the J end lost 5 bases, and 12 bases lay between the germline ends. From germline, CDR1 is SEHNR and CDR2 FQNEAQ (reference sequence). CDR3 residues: CASSLQGYRTGELFF. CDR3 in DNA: TGTGCCAGCAGCTTACAGGGCTACAGGACCGGGGAGCTGTTTTTT.

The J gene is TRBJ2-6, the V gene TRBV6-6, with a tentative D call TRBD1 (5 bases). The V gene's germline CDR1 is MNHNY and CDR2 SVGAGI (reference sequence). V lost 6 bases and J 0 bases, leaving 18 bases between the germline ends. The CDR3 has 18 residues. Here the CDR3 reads CASSDARTSSSGANVLTF. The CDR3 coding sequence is TGTGCCAGCAGCGATGCCCGGACAAGTAGCTCTGGGGCCAACGTCCTGACTTTC.

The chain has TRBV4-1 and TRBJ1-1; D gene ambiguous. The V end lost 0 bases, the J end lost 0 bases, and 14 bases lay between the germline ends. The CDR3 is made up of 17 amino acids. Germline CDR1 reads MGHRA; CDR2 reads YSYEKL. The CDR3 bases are TGCGCCAGCAGCCAAGATAAGGTGTACCTCATGAACACTGAAGCTTTCTTT. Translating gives CASSQDKVYLMNTEAFF.

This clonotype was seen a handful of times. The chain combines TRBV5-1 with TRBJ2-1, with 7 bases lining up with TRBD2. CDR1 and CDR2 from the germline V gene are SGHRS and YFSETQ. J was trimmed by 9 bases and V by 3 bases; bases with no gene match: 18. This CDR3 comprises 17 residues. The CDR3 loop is CASSSNPTSAGLSEQFF. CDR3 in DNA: TGCGCCAGCAGCTCGAACCCCACTAGCGCGGGTCTCAGTGAGCAGTTCTTC.

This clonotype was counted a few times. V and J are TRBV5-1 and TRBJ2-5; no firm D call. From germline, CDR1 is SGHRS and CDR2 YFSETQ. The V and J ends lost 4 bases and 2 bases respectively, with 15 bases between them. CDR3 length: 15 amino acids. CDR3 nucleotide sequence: TGCGCCAGCAGCCCCTACGGCCTTCTTCAAGAGACCCAGTACTTC. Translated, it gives CASSPYGLLQETQYF.

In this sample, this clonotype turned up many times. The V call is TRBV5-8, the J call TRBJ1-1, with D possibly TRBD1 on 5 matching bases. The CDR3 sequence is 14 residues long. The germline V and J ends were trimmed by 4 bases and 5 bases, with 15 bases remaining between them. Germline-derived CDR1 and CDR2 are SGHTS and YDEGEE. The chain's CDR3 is CASSLLGVGTEAFF. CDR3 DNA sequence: TGTGCCAGCAGCCTGCTGGGGGTGGGGACTGAAGCTTTCTTT.

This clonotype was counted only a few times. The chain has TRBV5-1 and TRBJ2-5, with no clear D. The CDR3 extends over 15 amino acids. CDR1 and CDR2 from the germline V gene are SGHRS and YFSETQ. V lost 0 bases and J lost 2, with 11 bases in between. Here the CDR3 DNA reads TGCGCCAGCAGCTTGGAACCCAACCAACAAGAGACCCAGTACTTC. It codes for CASSLEPNQQETQYF. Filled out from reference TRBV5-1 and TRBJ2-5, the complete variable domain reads KAGVTQTPRYLIKTRGQQVTLSCSPISGHRSVSWYQQTPGQGLQFLFEYFSETQRNKGNFPGRFSGRQFSNSRSEMNVSTLELGDSALYLCASSLEPNQQETQYFGPGTRLLVL.

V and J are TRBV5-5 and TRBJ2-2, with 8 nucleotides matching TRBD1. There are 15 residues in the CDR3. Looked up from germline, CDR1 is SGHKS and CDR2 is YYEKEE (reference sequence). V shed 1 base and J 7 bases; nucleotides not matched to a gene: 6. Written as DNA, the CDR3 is TGTGCCAGCAGCTTGTCAGGACAGGGTTTCGGGGAGCTGTTTTTT. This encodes CASSLSGQGFGELFF.

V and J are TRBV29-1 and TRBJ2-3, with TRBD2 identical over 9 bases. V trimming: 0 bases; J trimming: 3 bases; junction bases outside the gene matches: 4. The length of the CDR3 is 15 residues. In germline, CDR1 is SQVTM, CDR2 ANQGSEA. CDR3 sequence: CSVEDPAGGTDTQYF. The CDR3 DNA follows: TGCAGCGTTGAAGACCCAGCGGGGGGTACAGATACGCAGTATTTT.

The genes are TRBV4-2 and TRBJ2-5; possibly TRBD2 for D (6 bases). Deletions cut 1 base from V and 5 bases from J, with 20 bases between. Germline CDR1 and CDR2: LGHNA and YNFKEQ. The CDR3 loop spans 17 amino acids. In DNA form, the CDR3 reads TGTGCCAGCAGCCAAGTGGTAGCGGAGCGTTGGGGGGAGACCCAGTACTTC. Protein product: CASSQVVAERWGETQYF.